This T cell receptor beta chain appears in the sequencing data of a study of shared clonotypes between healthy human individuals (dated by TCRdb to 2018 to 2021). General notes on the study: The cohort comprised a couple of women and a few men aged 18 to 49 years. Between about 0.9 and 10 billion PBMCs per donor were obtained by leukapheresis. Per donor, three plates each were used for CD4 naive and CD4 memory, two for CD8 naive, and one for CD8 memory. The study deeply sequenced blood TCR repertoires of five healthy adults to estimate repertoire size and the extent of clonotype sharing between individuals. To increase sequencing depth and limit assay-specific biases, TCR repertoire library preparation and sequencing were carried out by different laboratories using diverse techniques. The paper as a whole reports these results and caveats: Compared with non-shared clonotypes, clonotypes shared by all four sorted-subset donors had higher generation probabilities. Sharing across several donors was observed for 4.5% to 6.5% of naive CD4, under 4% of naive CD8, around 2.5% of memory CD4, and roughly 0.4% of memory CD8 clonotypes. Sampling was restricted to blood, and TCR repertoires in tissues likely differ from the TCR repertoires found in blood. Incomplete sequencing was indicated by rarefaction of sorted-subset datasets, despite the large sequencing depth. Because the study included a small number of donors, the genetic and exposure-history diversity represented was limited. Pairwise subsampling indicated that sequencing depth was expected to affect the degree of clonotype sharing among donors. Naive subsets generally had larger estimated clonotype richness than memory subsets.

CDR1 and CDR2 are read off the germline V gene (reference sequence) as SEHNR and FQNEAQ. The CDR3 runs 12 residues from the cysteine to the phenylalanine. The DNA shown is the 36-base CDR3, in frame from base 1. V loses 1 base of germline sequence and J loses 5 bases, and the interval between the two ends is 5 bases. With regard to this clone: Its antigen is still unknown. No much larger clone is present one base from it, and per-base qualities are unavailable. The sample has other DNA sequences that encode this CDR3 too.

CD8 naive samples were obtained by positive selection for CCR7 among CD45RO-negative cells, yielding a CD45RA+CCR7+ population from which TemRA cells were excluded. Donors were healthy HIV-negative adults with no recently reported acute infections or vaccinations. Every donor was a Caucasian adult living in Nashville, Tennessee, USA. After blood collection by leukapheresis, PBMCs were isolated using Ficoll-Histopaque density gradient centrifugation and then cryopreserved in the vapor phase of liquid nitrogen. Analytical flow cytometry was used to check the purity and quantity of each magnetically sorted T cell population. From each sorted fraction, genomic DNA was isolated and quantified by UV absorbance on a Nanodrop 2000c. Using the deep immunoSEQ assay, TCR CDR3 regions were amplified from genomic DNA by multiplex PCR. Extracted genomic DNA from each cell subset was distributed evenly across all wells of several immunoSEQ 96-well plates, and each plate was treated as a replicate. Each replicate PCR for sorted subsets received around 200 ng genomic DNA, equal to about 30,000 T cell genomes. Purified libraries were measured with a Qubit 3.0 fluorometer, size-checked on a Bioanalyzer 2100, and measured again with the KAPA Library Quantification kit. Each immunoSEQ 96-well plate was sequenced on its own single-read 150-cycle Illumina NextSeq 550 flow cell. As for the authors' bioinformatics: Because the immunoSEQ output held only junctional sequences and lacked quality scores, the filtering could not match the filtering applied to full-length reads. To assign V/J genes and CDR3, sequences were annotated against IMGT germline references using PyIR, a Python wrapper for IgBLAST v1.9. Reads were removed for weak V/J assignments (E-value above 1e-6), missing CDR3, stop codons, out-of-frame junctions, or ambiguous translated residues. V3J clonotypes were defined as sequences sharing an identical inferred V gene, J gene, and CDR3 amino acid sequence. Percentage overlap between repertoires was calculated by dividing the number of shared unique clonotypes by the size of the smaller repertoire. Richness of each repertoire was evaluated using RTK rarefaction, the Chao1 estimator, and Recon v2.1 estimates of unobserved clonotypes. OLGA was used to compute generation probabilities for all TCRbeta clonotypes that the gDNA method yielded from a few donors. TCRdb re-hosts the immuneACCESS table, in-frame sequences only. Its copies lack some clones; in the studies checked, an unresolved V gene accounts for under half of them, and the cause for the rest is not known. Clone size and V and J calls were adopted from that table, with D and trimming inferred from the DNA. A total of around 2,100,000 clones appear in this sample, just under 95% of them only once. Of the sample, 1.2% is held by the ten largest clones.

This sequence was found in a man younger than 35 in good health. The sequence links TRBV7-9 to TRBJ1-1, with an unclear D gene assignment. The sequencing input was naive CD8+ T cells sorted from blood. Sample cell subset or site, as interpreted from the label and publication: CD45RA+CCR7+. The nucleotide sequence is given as TGTGCCAGCAGCTTAGTATCGACTGAAGCTTTCTTT. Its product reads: CASSLVSTEAFF.